A selection of T cell receptor beta chains follows, all from one sample in a study of CD8 T cells in ankylosing spondylitis. One entry per CDR3 protein results from TCRdb running MiXCR on the 5' RACE reads. The sample holds some 29,000 distinct CDR3 sequences; 7.2% are singletons and the top ten take approximately 10%. The source material was blood, either unsorted or a sorted T cell fraction (not recorded which). The receptors were gathered from a male donor with ankylosing spondylitis or in good health (not recorded which). Each CDR3 is given with its conserved first and last residue. The D gene is left open where the match is weak. Not all rows give a size; the values are once, few, many and, for expanded clones, a class.

cdr3_length	v_call	d_call	clone_size	j_call	cdr3_aa	cdr3_nt
16	TRBV2	TRBD1	many	TRBJ1-1	CASGSTGTAMNTEAFF	TGTGCCAGCGGGTCGACCGGGACAGCGATGAACACTGAAGCTTTCTTT
17	TRBV7-2	TRBD2	few	TRBJ2-5	CASSLVGFSGSSETQYF	TGTGCCAGCAGCTTAGTAGGTTTTAGCGGGAGCTCGGAGACCCAGTACTTC
17	TRBV6-5	TRBD2	many	TRBJ2-1	CASSYSGVAGIYNEQFF	TGTGCCAGCAGTTACTCGGGTGTAGCGGGAATCTACAATGAGCAGTTCTTC
14	TRBV19	NA	many	TRBJ2-5	CASSSRTVQETQYF	TGTGCCAGTAGTTCCCGGACAGTCCAAGAGACCCAGTACTTC
15	TRBV6-1	NA	many	TRBJ1-1	CASSSRPRGNTEAFF	TGTGCCAGCTCCTCCCGGCCGCGGGGGAACACTGAAGCTTTCTTT
16	TRBV12-3/TRBV12-4	TRBD2	many	TRBJ2-6	CASSRGLASGANVLTF	TGTGCCAGCAGTCGGGGACTAGCGTCTGGGGCCAACGTCCTGACTTTC
13	TRBV5-1	TRBD1	many	TRBJ1-1	CASSPRDRGEAFF	TGCGCCAGCAGCCCCCGGGACAGGGGTGAAGCTTTCTTT
15	TRBV12-3/TRBV12-4	TRBD2	many	TRBJ2-5	CASRPFLAGEETQYF	TGTGCCAGCAGACCTTTCCTAGCGGGAGAAGAGACCCAGTACTTC
13	TRBV5-1	TRBD1	many	TRBJ1-4	CASSLTGDEKLFF	TGCGCCAGCAGCTTGACAGGGGATGAAAAACTGTTTTTT
15	TRBV4-2	TRBD1	many	TRBJ1-5	CASSQPGQGNQPQHF	TGTGCCAGCAGCCAACCCGGACAGGGGAATCAGCCCCAGCATTTT
14	TRBV20-1	TRBD1	many	TRBJ2-1	CSATPGTGENEQFF	TGCAGTGCTACACCCGGAACAGGGGAGAATGAGCAGTTCTTC
13	TRBV20-1	NA	many	TRBJ1-3	CSAPSDSRNTIYF	TGCAGTGCTCCCTCTGACAGTCGGAACACCATATATTTT
13	TRBV20-1	NA	NA	TRBJ1-5	CSAYDGRNQPQHF	TGCAGTGCATACGACGGCCGCAATCAGCCCCAGCATTTT
15	TRBV7-8	TRBD2	many	TRBJ2-1	CASSLSGRAHNEQFF	TGTGCCAGCAGCTTAAGCGGGAGGGCCCACAATGAGCAGTTCTTC
14	TRBV3-1	NA	few	TRBJ1-1	CASSHGRQSTEAFF	TGTGCCAGCAGCCACGGTCGACAATCAACTGAAGCTTTCTTT
13	TRBV20-1	TRBD1	many	TRBJ2-7	CSASPGQNYEQYF	TGCAGTGCTAGTCCGGGACAGAATTACGAGCAGTACTTC
16	TRBV20-1	TRBD1	many	TRBJ1-1	CSARDRGRRLNTEAFF	TGCAGTGCCAGGGACAGGGGGCGACGCCTGAACACTGAAGCTTTCTTT